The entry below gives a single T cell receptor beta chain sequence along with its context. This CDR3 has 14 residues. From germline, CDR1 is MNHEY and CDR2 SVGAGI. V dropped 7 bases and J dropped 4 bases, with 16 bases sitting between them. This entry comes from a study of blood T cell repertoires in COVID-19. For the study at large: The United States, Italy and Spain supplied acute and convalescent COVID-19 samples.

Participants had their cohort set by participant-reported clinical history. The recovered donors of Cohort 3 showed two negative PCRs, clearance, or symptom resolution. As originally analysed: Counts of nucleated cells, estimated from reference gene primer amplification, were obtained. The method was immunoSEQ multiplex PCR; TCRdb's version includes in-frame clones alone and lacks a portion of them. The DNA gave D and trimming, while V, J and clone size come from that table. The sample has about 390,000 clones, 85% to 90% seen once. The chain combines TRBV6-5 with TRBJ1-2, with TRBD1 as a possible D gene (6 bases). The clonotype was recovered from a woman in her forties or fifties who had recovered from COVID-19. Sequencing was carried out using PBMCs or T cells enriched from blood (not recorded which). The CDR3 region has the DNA TGTGCCAGCACCTACAGCGCGGACAGCTATGGCTACACCTTC. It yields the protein CASTYSADSYGYTF.